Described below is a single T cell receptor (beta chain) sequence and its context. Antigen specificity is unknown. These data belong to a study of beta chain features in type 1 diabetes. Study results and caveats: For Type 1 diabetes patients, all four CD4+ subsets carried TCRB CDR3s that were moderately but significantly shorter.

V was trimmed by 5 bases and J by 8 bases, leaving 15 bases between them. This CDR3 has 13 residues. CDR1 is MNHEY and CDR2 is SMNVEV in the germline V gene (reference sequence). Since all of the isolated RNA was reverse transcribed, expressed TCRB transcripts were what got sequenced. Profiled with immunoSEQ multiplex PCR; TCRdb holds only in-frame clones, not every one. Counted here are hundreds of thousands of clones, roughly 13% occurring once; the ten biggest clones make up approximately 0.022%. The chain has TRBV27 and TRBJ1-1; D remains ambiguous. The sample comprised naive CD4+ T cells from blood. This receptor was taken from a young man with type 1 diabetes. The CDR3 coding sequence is TGTGCCAGCAGTCCTCTGGGTGCCTTCGAAGCTTTCTTT. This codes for CASSPLGAFEAFF.